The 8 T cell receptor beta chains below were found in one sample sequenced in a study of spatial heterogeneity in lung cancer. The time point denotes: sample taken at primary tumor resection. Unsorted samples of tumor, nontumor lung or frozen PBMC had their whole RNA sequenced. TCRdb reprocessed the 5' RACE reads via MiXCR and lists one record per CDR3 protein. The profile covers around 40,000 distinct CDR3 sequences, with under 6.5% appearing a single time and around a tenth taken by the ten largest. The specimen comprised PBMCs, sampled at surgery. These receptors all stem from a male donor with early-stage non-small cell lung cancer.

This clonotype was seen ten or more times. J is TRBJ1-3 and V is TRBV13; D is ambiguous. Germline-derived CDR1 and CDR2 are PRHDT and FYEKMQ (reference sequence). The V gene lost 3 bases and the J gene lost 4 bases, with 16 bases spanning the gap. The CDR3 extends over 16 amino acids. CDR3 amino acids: CASSFRAVPGGNTIYF. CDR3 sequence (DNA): TGTGCCAGCAGCTTTAGAGCGGTTCCAGGCGGAAACACCATATATTTT.

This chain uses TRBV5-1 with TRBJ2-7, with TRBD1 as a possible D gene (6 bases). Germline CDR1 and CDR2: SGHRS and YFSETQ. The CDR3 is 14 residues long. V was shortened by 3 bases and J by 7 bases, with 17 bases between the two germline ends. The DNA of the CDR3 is TGCGCCAGCAGCTCGGGACACCGAGACGGGGAGCAGTACTTC. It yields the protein CASSSGHRDGEQYF.

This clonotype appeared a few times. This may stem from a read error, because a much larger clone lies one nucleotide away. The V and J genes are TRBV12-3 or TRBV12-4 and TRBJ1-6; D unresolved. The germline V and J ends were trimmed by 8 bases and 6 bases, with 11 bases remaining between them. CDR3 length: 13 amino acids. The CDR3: CASLGDCNSPLHF. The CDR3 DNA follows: TGTGCCAGCCTCGGCGACTGTAATTCACCCCTCCACTTT.

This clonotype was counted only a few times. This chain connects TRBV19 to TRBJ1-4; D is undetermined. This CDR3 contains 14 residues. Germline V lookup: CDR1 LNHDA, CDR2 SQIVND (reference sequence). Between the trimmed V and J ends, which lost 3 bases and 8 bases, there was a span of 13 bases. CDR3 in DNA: TGTGCCAGTAGTATTGGATATGGCGGGGAAAAACTGTTTTTT. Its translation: CASSIGYGGEKLFF.

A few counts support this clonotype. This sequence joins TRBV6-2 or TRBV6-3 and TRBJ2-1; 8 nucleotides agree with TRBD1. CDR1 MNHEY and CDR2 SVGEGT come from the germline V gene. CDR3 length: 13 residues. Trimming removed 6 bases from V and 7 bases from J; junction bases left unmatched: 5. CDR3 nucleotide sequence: TGTGCCAGCAGCCGGGACAGGATGAATGAGCAGTTCTTC. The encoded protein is CASSRDRMNEQFF.

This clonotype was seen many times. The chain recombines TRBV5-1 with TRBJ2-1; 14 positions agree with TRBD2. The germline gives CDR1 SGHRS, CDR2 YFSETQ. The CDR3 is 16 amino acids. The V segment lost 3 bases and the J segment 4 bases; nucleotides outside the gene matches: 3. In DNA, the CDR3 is TGCGCCAGCAGCTGGACTAGCGGGGGGCGATACAATGAGCAGTTCTTC. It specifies CASSWTSGGRYNEQFF.

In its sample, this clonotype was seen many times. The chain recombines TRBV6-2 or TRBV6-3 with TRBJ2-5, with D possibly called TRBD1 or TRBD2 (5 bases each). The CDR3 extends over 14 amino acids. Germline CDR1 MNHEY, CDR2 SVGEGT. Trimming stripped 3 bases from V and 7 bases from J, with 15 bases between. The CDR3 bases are TGTGCCAGCAGTTATATGGGGACCGAGTGGACCCAGTACTTC. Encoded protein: CASSYMGTEWTQYF.

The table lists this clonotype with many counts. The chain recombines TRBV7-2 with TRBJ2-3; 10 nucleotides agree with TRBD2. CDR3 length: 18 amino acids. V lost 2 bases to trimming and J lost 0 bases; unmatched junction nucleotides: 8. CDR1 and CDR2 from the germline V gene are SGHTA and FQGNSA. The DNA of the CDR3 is TGTGCCAGCAGCTTAAGATCTAGCGGGGGCTATAGCACAGATACGCAGTATTTT. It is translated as CASSLRSSGGYSTDTQYF.